The rows below give T cell receptor beta chains drawn from one sample of a study of blood T cell repertoires in COVID-19. TCRdb keeps only in-frame clones here, not all; method: immunoSEQ multiplex PCR. The sample consists of 150,000 to 170,000 clones, roughly nine tenths of them appearing once. Sequencing input: peripheral blood. Receptor source: a man aged 50-59 years with acute or convalescent COVID-19. Each CDR3 is given with its conserved first and last residue. D genes are given only for firm matches. The size of a clone is reported for some rows only, either as once, few or many, or as a class for expanded clones.

CASSVHSPNSPLHF | TGTGCCAGCAGCGTACACAGCCCTAATTCACCCCTCCACTTT | - | TRBJ1-6 | TRBV9 | -
CASRVSPRYQDTEAFF | TGTGCCAGCAGAGTTTCCCCGCGATATCAGGACACTGAAGCTTTCTTT | few | TRBJ1-1 | TRBV27 | -
CASSLGLKNTGELFF | TGTGCCAGCAGCCTCGGACTAAAGAACACCGGGGAGCTGTTTTTT | - | TRBJ2-2 | TRBV4-2 | -
CASRRLAGSYNEQFF | TGTGCCAGCAGGAGACTAGCGGGATCCTACAATGAGCAGTTCTTC | - | TRBJ2-1 | TRBV2 | TRBD2
CASSARPGLAVYNEQFF | TGTGCCAGCAGCGCCCGACCGGGACTAGCAGTCTACAATGAGCAGTTCTTC | - | TRBJ2-1 | TRBV5-5 | TRBD2
CASSQAGPEGQPQHF | TGTGCCAGCAGCCAGGCCGGGCCCGAGGGTCAGCCCCAGCATTTT | - | TRBJ1-5 | TRBV4-2 | -
CASSPRGGTDTQYF | TGTGCCAGCAGTCCCCGAGGAGGAACAGATACGCAGTATTTT | - | TRBJ2-3 | TRBV28 | -
CASSFGTSGIGEQFF | TGTGCCAGCAGCTTTGGGACTAGCGGGATTGGGGAGCAGTTCTTC | - | TRBJ2-1 | TRBV11-1 | TRBD2
CASSDAGQAFYEQYF | TGTGCCAGCAGTGACGCAGGGCAGGCCTTCTACGAGCAGTACTTC | - | TRBJ2-7 | TRBV25-1 | -
CASLPGTFSTGELFF | TGTGCCAGCTTACCCGGGACTTTTTCCACCGGGGAGCTGTTTTTT | - | TRBJ2-2 | TRBV25-1 | -
CASSLSGTGGGYTF | TGTGCCAGCAGTCTATCCGGGACAGGGGGAGGCTACACCTTC | few | TRBJ1-2 | TRBV27 | TRBD1
CASSTLGGEIYGYTF | TGTGCCAGTAGTACCCTCGGGGGAGAGATCTATGGCTACACCTTC | few | TRBJ1-2 | TRBV19 | -
CATSDPGGTEAFF | TGTGCCACCAGTGATCCTGGGGGGACTGAAGCTTTCTTT | - | TRBJ1-1 | TRBV24-1 | -
CASSLGASGQYEQYF | TGCGCCAGCAGCTTGGGGGCTAGCGGGCAGTACGAGCAGTACTTC | - | TRBJ2-7 | TRBV5-1 | TRBD2
CASSQGGTGVREQFF | TGCGCCAGCAGCCAAGGGGGGACAGGGGTCAGGGAGCAGTTCTTC | - | TRBJ2-1 | TRBV4-1 | TRBD1
CASSRFSPLGNTIYF | TGTGCCAGCTCCCGGTTCTCCCCTCTTGGAAACACCATATATTTT | - | TRBJ1-3 | TRBV11-2 | -
CASKAGTGPYEQYF | TGTGCCAGCAAGGCCGGGACAGGGCCCTACGAGCAGTACTTC | - | TRBJ2-7 | TRBV6-5 | TRBD1
CASSSEDRGQGGYTF | TGTGCCAGCAGCTCGGAGGACAGGGGGCAGGGTGGCTACACCTTC | - | TRBJ1-2 | TRBV6-5 | TRBD1
CAISGYRSDGYTF | TGTGCCATCAGTGGGTACAGGTCGGATGGCTACACCTTC | - | TRBJ1-2 | TRBV10-3 | -
CSVGGGDEKLFF | TGCAGCGTTGGGGGGGGAGATGAAAAACTGTTTTTT | - | TRBJ1-4 | TRBV29-1 | -
CASSLVDRTNYGYTF | TGTGCCAGCAGCTTAGTGGACAGGACCAACTATGGCTACACCTTC | - | TRBJ1-2 | TRBV5-4 | TRBD1
CASSFDRGRYNEQFF | TGTGCCAGCAGCTTCGACAGGGGGCGATACAATGAGCAGTTCTTC | - | TRBJ2-1 | TRBV11-1 | TRBD1
CASSPRQLGPGELFF | TGTGCCAGCTCACCACGACAGCTCGGGCCCGGGGAGCTGTTTTTT | few | TRBJ2-2 | TRBV18 | -
CASYSPGGDLTETQYF | TGCGCCAGCTACTCGCCCGGGGGGGATCTTACGGAGACCCAGTACTTC | - | TRBJ2-5 | TRBV5-1 | TRBD2
CASSQTGFSTDTQYF | TGCGCCAGCAGTCAGACAGGCTTTAGCACAGATACGCAGTATTTT | - | TRBJ2-3 | TRBV5-1 | -
CASSQEEARVSSYEQYF | TGCGCCAGCAGCCAAGAAGAAGCCAGGGTGAGCTCCTACGAGCAGTACTTC | - | TRBJ2-7 | TRBV4-1 | -
CASSMSGSTDTQYF | TGTGCCAGCAGCATGAGCGGAAGCACAGATACGCAGTATTTT | - | TRBJ2-3 | TRBV7-9 | -
CASSLAGLSYNEQFF | TGTGCCAGCAGCTTAGCCGGGTTAAGTTACAATGAGCAGTTCTTC | - | TRBJ2-1 | TRBV7-8 | -
CASSELRGSYNSPLHF | TGTGCCAGCAGTGAATTACGGGGCTCCTATAATTCACCCCTCCACTTT | - | TRBJ1-6 | TRBV25-1 | -
CASSLHGTGARFNQPQHF | TGTGCCAGCAGTTTACACGGGACAGGGGCAAGATTCAATCAGCCCCAGCATTTT | - | TRBJ1-5 | TRBV27 | TRBD1
CASSQDVTNSSYNSPLHF | TGTGCCAGCAGCCAAGATGTGACAAACAGCTCCTATAATTCACCCCTCCACTTT | once | TRBJ1-6 | TRBV3-1/TRBV3-2 | -
CASSSIAGRTDTQYF | TGCGCCAGCAGCTCTATAGCGGGGCGCACAGATACGCAGTATTTT | - | TRBJ2-3 | TRBV4-1 | TRBD2
CASSFPQGAWNEQFF | TGTGCCAGCAGTTTCCCCCAGGGGGCTTGGAATGAGCAGTTCTTC | - | TRBJ2-1 | TRBV28 | TRBD1
CAWRIGRNTEAFF | TGTGCCTGGAGAATTGGGAGGAACACTGAAGCTTTCTTT | few | TRBJ1-1 | TRBV30 | -